This T cell receptor beta chain was captured in a study of blood T cell repertoires in COVID-19. Study overall: T cells, B-cell-depleted T cells, or PBMCs provided the cDNA or gDNA that served as material.

The V gene's germline CDR1 is SGHTA and CDR2 FQGNSA. V dropped 2 bases and J dropped 0 bases, with 19 bases sitting between them. The CDR3 spans 18 residues. Clones were sequenced by immunoSEQ multiplex PCR, and TCRdb holds only the in-frame ones, with some missing. The data hold approximately 320,000 clones, with 90% observed a single time. This TCR was recovered from a man between 60 and 75 years old who had recovered from COVID-19. This sequence joins TRBV7-2 and TRBJ1-1, with D maybe TRBD1 (5 bases). The specimen sequenced was PBMCs or T cells enriched from blood (not recorded which). The chain's CDR3 is CASSLWPRGTGMNTEAFF. CDR3 DNA sequence: TGTGCCAGCAGCTTATGGCCCCGGGGGACCGGAATGAACACTGAAGCTTTCTTT.